A single sample gave rise to the 22 T cell receptor beta chains below, sequenced in a study of monozygotic twins with inflammatory bowel disease. From its re-call of the 5' RACE reads, TCRdb lists each CDR3 protein once, without DNA. There are some 100,000 distinct CDR3 sequences in the sample, with around 12% held by the top ten. The specimen was blood. The source is a human donor with ulcerative colitis or Crohn's disease, or a healthy co-twin of an affected twin (not recorded which).

CDR3 loop: CASAGGLEETQYF. V is TRBV9 and J is TRBJ2-5; TCRdb's D call, TRBD1, is unchecked because there is no DNA. Germline loops: CDR1 SGDLS, CDR2 YYNGEE. CDR3 length: 13 amino acids.

The V gene is TRBV12-3 or TRBV12-4, the J gene TRBJ1-1. This CDR3 has 13 residues. The CDR3: CASSLGVLAEAFF.

The chain recombines TRBV7-2 with TRBJ1-2. The CDR3 has 15 residues. Germline V gives CDR1 SGHTA, CDR2 FQGNSA. The CDR3: CASSLGGGGNYGYTF.

The V and J genes are TRBV28 and TRBJ1-4; checking the TCRdb D call of TRBD1 is not possible without DNA. CDR1 is MDHEN and CDR2 is SYDVKM in the germline V gene. CDR3 length equals 15 residues. This CDR3 reads CASSSGHPLGEKLFF.

The chain is built from TRBV15 and TRBJ1-2; TCRdb returns TRBD1, unconfirmable since there is no DNA. The CDR3 sequence is 15 residues long. Per germline, CDR1 LNHNV and CDR2 YYDKDF (reference sequence). CDR3 sequence reads: CATSRDRREGDGYTF. Filled out from reference TRBV15 and TRBJ1-2, the complete variable domain reads DAMVIQNPRYQVTQFGKPVTLSCSQTLNHNVMYWYQQKSSQAPKLLFHYYDKDFNNEADTPDNFQSRRPNTSFCFLDIRSPGLGDTAMYLCATSRDRREGDGYTFGSGTRLTVV.

This rearrangement joins TRBV15 to TRBJ2-6. Looked up from germline, CDR1 is LNHNV and CDR2 is YYDKDF (reference sequence). This CDR3 has 15 residues. This CDR3 is CATSRAGSGANVLTF.

This chain joins TRBV7-9 and TRBJ2-1; checking the TCRdb D call of TRBD1 is not possible without DNA. The CDR3 is 15 amino acids. In germline, CDR1 is SEHNR, CDR2 FQNEAQ (reference sequence). The CDR3 reads CASSPWTGPVNEQFF.

The chain joins TRBV4-2 to TRBJ1-2. The CDR3 length is 13 residues. Germline V CDR1 and CDR2: LGHNA, YNFKEQ. CDR3 residues: CASSHLVHYGYTF.

The chain links TRBV6-5 to TRBJ2-7. Germline V CDR1 and CDR2: MNHEY, SVGAGI. The CDR3 covers 11 residues. The CDR3 region is CASGRVNEQYF.

The chain links TRBV5-5 to TRBJ2-2; the TCRdb call, TRBD2, lacks DNA for checking. The CDR3 runs to 16 residues. Germline lookup yields CDR1 SGHKS and CDR2 YYEKEE (reference sequence). CDR3 sequence: CASSIERGGRTGELFF.

The chain carries TRBV28 and TRBJ2-7. Germline V lookup: CDR1 MDHEN, CDR2 SYDVKM. The CDR3 length is 15 residues. The CDR3 here is CASSPELISLYEQYF.

The chain links TRBV12-3 or TRBV12-4 to TRBJ2-1. The CDR3 totals 13 residues. CDR3 residues: CATEPRTYNEQFF.

The rearrangement joins TRBV6-1 to TRBJ1-1. In germline, CDR1 is MNHNS, CDR2 SASEGT. This CDR3 comprises 13 residues. The chain's CDR3 is CASSEVGNTEAFF.

The J gene is TRBJ1-1, the V gene TRBV3-1. Per the germline V gene, CDR1 is LGHDT and CDR2 is YNNKEL (reference sequence). The CDR3 is 14 amino acids. CDR3 in amino acids: CASSSMDKNTEAFF.

The gene calls are TRBV24-1 and TRBJ2-1; with no DNA, the TCRdb D assignment of TRBD2 cannot be verified. The CDR3 length is 16 residues. The germline CDR1 and CDR2 sequences are KGHDR and SFDVKD. CDR3 residues: CATSDLTGATVDEQFF.

This rearrangement joins TRBV18 to TRBJ2-5; TCRdb's D gene call, TRBD1, goes unchecked for lack of DNA. The CDR3 consists of 14 residues. Germline values: CDR1 KGHSH, CDR2 LQKENI. The CDR3 region is CASFGTGEPRDQYF.

This rearrangement joins TRBV30 to TRBJ2-3; TCRdb designates TRBD1, a call that cannot be tested without DNA. The germline CDR1 and CDR2 sequences are GTSNPN and SVGIG (reference sequence). The CDR3 has 12 amino acids. CDR3: CAWSPGGDTQYF.

The genes are TRBV7-2 and TRBJ2-1; TCRdb designates TRBD1, a call that cannot be tested without DNA. CDR3 size: 15 residues. The germline CDR1 and CDR2 sequences are SGHTA and FQGNSA. The CDR3 reads CASSGQGSSYNEQFF.

V usage is TRBV5-1 and J usage is TRBJ1-6. CDR3 length: 16 amino acids. CDR1 is SGHRS, CDR2 YFSETQ, per germline. The CDR3 spells CASSFDIPSYNSPLHF.

CDR3 region: CASSFVLGTEAFF. The chain combines TRBV7-9 with TRBJ1-1. The germline V gene has CDR1 SEHNR and CDR2 FQNEAQ (reference sequence). The CDR3 totals 13 residues.

V gene TRBV28 combines with J gene TRBJ2-7; TCRdb's D call of TRBD1 is untestable without DNA. The germline gives CDR1 MDHEN, CDR2 SYDVKM. This CDR3 has 13 residues. CDR3 loop: CASSERPPYEQYF.

The V call is TRBV20-1, the J call TRBJ1-1; TCRdb selects TRBD1, and the lack of DNA leaves this call unchecked. Germline V CDR1 and CDR2: DFQATT, SNEGSKA (reference sequence). The CDR3 has 14 residues. CDR3: CSARDQGGRAEAFF.